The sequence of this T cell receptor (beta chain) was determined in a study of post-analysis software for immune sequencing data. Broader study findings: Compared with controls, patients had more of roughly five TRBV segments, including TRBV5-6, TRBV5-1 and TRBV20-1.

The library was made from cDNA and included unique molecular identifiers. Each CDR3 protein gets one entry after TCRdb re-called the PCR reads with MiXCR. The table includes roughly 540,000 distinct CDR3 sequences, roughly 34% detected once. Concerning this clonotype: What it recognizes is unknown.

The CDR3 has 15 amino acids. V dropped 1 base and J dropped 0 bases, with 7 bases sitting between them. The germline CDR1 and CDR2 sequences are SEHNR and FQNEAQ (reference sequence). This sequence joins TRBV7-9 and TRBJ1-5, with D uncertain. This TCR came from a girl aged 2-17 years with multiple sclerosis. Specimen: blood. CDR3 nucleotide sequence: TGTGCCAGCAGCTTAGGGCGTAGTAGCAATCAGCCCCAGCATTTT. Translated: CASSLGRSSNQPQHF.